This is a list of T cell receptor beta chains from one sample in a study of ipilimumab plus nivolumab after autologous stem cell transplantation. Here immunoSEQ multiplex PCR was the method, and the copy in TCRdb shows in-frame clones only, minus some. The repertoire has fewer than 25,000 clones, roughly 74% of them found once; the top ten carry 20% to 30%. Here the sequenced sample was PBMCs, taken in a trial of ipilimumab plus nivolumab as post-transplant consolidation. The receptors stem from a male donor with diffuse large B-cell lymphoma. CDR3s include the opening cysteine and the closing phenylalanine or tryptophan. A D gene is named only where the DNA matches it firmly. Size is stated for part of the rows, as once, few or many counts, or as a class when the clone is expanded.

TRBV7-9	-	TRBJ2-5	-	TGTGCCAGCAGCAGCTCAGGGAGAAAGACCCAGTACTTC	CASSSSGRKTQYF
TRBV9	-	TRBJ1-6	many	TGTGCCAGCAGCGTAGGGTTGGATAATTCACCCCTCCACTTT	CASSVGLDNSPLHF
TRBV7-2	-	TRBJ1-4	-	TGTGCCAGCAGCTTAGAAGTAGGGAGGGTCTATGGTGAAAAACTGTTTTTT	CASSLEVGRVYGEKLFF
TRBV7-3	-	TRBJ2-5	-	TGTGCCAGCAGCTTAATTCGCCAAGAGACCCAGTACTTC	CASSLIRQETQYF
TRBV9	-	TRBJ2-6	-	TGTGCCAGCAGCAAGGATATTTCTGGGGCCAACGTCCTGACTTTC	CASSKDISGANVLTF
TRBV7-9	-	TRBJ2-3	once	TGTGCCAGCAGCCCTAGGGGCCCAGATACGCAGTATTTT	CASSPRGPDTQYF
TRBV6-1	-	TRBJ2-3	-	TGTGCCAGCACCCGGGTCGGGGGAACAGATACGCAGTATTTT	CASTRVGGTDTQYF
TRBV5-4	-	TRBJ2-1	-	TGTGCCAGCAGCCGGGGCGGGGGGACAGACAATGAGCAGTTCTTC	CASSRGGGTDNEQFF
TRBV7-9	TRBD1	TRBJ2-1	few	TGTGCCAGCAGCTTGGGACAGGGGGTTGATGAGCAGTTCTTC	CASSLGQGVDEQFF
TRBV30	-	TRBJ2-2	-	TGTGCCTGGAGTATACGACAGTATGACACCGGGGAGCTGTTTTTT	CAWSIRQYDTGELFF
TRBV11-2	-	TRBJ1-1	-	TGTGCCAGCAGCTTAGATTTCACAATGGCTTTCTTT	CASSLDFTMAFF
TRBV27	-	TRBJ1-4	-	TGTGCCAGCAGGGGGTGGGCTAATGAAAAACTGTTTTTT	CASRGWANEKLFF
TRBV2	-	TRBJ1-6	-	TGTGCCAGCGCGGCAGGGGTAAGGAATTCACCCCTCCACTTT	CASAAGVRNSPLHF
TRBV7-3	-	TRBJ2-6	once	TGTGCCAGCAGCCTAACTAGCTCTGGGGCCAACGTCCTGACTTTC	CASSLTSSGANVLTF
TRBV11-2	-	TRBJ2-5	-	TGTGCCAGCAGCTTGGGGGGAACTCTCAGTCCGGAGACCCAGTACTTC	CASSLGGTLSPETQYF
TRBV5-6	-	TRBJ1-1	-	TGTGCCAGCAGTTGGAACCCCTCGCGGAACACTGAAGCTTTCTTT	CASSWNPSRNTEAFF
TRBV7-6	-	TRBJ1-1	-	TGTGCCAGCAGCTTAGAGTTGAACACTGAAGCTTTCTTT	CASSLELNTEAFF
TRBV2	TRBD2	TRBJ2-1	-	TGTGCCTGGGTAGCGGGGGGCAAGGATGAGCAGTTCTTC	CAWVAGGKDEQFF
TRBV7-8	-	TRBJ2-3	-	TGTGCCAGCAGCCAGGGTTTAGATACGCAGTATTTT	CASSQGLDTQYF
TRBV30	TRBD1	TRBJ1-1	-	TGTGCCTGGTACCGACAGGGGGCGAACACTGAAGCTTTCTTT	CAWYRQGANTEAFF
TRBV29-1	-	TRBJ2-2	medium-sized	TGCAGCGTTGAAGCGGGCGGGGGCGGTACCGGGGAGCTGTTTTTT	CSVEAGGGGTGELFF
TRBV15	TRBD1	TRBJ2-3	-	TGTGCCACCAGCAAAGGGACAGCTGAAGATACGCAGTATTTT	CATSKGTAEDTQYF
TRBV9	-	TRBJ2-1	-	TGTGCCAGCACCAGGGGGGCAGGCTCCTACAATGAGCAGTTCTTC	CASTRGAGSYNEQFF
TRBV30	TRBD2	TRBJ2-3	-	TGTGCCTGGGGAGCGGGAGGGCCGTATACGCAGTATTTT	CAWGAGGPYTQYF
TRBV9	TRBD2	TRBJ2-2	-	TGTGCCAGCAGCGTAGTTAGCGGGGGGTCCGGGGAGCTGTTTTTT	CASSVVSGGSGELFF
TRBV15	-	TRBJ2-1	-	TGTGCCACCTCTCCGGACGGATACAATGAGCAGTTCTTC	CATSPDGYNEQFF
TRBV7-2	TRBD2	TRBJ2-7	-	TGTGCCAGCATCGGGGGAGCGGGGCGGTCCTACGAGCAGTACTTC	CASIGGAGRSYEQYF
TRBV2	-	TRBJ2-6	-	TGTGCCAGCAGTGAGGCAGGGGCCTACTCTGGGGCCAACGTCCTGACTTTC	CASSEAGAYSGANVLTF
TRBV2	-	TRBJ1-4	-	TGTGCCAGTAATTTGGGGGGTACTGGAAAACTGTTTTTT	CASNLGGTGKLFF
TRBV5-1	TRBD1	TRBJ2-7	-	TGCGCCAGCAGCCTCCGGGACAGGGCCCACGAGCAGTACTTC	CASSLRDRAHEQYF
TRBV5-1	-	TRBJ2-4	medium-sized	TGCGCCAGCAGCCGGGGCGGGTCAGGAGAAGGGGACATTCAGTACTTC	CASSRGGSGEGDIQYF
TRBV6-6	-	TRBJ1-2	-	TGTGCCAGCAGTACTGGGCCGACAGTTGGCTACACCTTC	CASSTGPTVGYTF
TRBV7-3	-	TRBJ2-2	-	TGTGCCAGCAGCCCCTCGGGCGACACCGGGGAGCTGTTTTTT	CASSPSGDTGELFF
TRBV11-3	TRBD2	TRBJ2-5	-	TGTGCCAGCAGCTCCGCAGCGGGATGGGAGACCCAGTACTTC	CASSSAAGWETQYF
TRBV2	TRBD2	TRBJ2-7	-	TGTGCCAGCAGTGACATAAAAACTAGCGGGACACGAGAGCAGTACTTC	CASSDIKTSGTREQYF
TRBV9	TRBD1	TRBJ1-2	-	TGTGCCAGCAGGGGGGACAGCGTCTATGGCTACACCTTC	CASRGDSVYGYTF
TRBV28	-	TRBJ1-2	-	TGTGCCAGCAGTACCCCCCGACAGGCATATATCTATGGCTACACCTTC	CASSTPRQAYIYGYTF
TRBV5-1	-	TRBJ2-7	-	TGCGCCAGCAGCCCATCGACTAGCTACGAGCAGTACTTC	CASSPSTSYEQYF
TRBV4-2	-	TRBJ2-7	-	TGTGCCAGCAGCCAACGAACGCTTCAGAGCTACGAGCAGTACTTC	CASSQRTLQSYEQYF
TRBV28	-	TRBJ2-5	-	TGTGCCAGCAGTATGGGCCCGAGGGAGACCCAGTACTTC	CASSMGPRETQYF